These 20 T cell receptor beta chains share one sample of origin, sequenced in a study of T cell responses to AZD1222 COVID-19 vaccine listed by TCRdb under 2021. According to the study, the label for this sample's time point signals: baseline before first vaccination. The library was produced with the immunoSEQ multiplex PCR assay. TCRdb took over this immuneACCESS table, retaining in-frame rearrangements with V and J assigned. Such tables are incomplete; in checked studies, under half of the missing clones stem from an unresolved V gene, and the remainder is unexplained. The sample table lists 90,000 to 120,000 clones, over 75% of them with a count of one. The top ten hold around a sixth of the sample. Sample: peripheral blood, taken on day 0 of AZD1222 vaccination. The source of these receptors is an adult in good health.

The rearrangement uses TRBV12-3 or TRBV12-4 and TRBJ2-1, with a weak D call TRBD1 (6 bases). With 5 bases removed from V and 8 bases from J, the gap between germline ends came to 10 bases. This CDR3 comprises 12 residues. CDR3 nucleotide sequence: TGTGCCAGCAGTCAAGGGGGACATGAGCAGTTCTTC. It codes for CASSQGGHEQFF.

This clone was counted a single time. This rearrangement joins TRBV4-1 to TRBJ1-2; TRBD1 is a possible D gene (6 bases). With 0 bases removed from V and 4 bases from J, the gap between germline ends came to 18 bases. There are 17 residues in the CDR3. The germline gives CDR1 MGHRA, CDR2 YSYEKL. CDR3 residues: CASSQDPSYRVGYGYTF. Here the CDR3 DNA reads TGCGCCAGCAGCCAAGATCCTTCATACAGGGTCGGCTATGGCTACACCTTC.

In this sample, this clone turned up once. The chain combines TRBV9 with TRBJ2-2; 11 bases are a match to TRBD1. CDR1 and CDR2 (germline): SGDLS, YYNGEE. V trimming: 5 bases; J trimming: 6 bases; junction bases outside the gene matches: 9. The CDR3 consists of 16 residues. The CDR3 here is CASRGTGTGGSGELFF. CDR3 nucleotides: TGTGCCAGCAGGGGGACCGGGACAGGGGGATCCGGGGAGCTGTTTTTT.

CDR3 in amino acids: CSVEQETQYF. The CDR3 coding sequence is TGCAGCGTGGAGCAAGAGACCCAGTACTTC. This chain joins TRBV29-1 and TRBJ2-5; no clear D gene. Trimming pared 6 bases from V and 2 bases from J, leaving 4 bases between. Germline V gene sequence: CDR1 SQVTM, CDR2 ANQGSEA. The CDR3 totals 10 residues.

V and J are TRBV5-1 and TRBJ2-3; TRBD1 is a possible D gene (7 bases). The V end was cut by 4 bases, the J end by 0 bases, with 15 bases between. This CDR3 comprises 16 residues. The germline V gene has CDR1 SGHRS and CDR2 YFSETQ. Here the CDR3 DNA reads TGCGCCAGCAGCACCCCCCAGGGGGGCAGCACAGATACGCAGTATTTT. Its protein product is CASSTPQGGSTDTQYF.

The V call is TRBV19, the J call TRBJ1-2; D is undetermined. The CDR3 has 13 residues. CDR1 and CDR2 from the germline V gene are LNHDA and SQIVND (reference sequence). V was clipped by 5 bases and J by 10 bases, with 17 bases between them. The CDR3 sequence: CASSLDGRDDYTF. The CDR3 DNA follows: TGTGCCAGTAGTCTGGACGGCCGGGATGACTACACCTTC.

This chain uses TRBV9 with TRBJ1-1, with 8 bases fitting TRBD1. J gave up 0 bases and V 0 bases, and 1 base lay outside the gene matches. Germline V gene lookup returns CDR1 SGDLS and CDR2 YYNGEE. CDR3 size: 15 residues. The CDR3 is CASSVGTGMNTEAFF. CDR3 DNA: TGTGCCAGCAGCGTAGGGACAGGGATGAACACTGAAGCTTTCTTT.

The chain is built from TRBV6-5 and TRBJ2-7; 10 bases map to TRBD1. The V segment lost 6 bases and the J segment 6 bases; nucleotides outside the gene matches: 8. Germline lookup yields CDR1 MNHEY and CDR2 SVGAGI. This CDR3 has 14 residues. DNA for the CDR3: TGTGCCAGCAGCCCGGGGACAGGGGAGGGCGAGCAGTACTTC. It is translated as CASSPGTGEGEQYF.

This clone occurred once. V gene TRBV19 combines with J gene TRBJ1-5; 8 nucleotides align to TRBD1. V trimming: 0 bases; J trimming: 9 bases; junction bases outside the gene matches: 7. This CDR3 is built from 15 residues. Germline V CDR1 and CDR2: LNHDA, SQIVND (reference sequence). This chain's CDR3 is CASSIEGQGAGPQHF. The CDR3 DNA reads TGTGCCAGTAGTATAGAAGGTCAGGGGGCTGGGCCCCAGCATTTT.

The chain joins TRBV6-5 to TRBJ1-1, with D unresolved. The CDR3 spans 13 residues. The germline CDR1 and CDR2 sequences are MNHEY and SVGAGI. Trimming removed 4 bases at V and 0 bases at J, with 6 bases between. The CDR3, as DNA: TGTGCCAGCAGTTCAGGCATGAACACTGAAGCTTTCTTT. Translating gives CASSSGMNTEAFF.

This chain joins TRBV10-3 and TRBJ2-1; 10 bases are shared with TRBD1. CDR3 size: 16 residues. Germline loops: CDR1 ENHRY, CDR2 SYGVKD. The trim removed 4 bases at V and 5 bases at J, leaving 8 bases unmatched. In nucleotides, the CDR3 is TGTGCCATCAGTGCATCGACAGGGGGCGCCCACAATGAGCAGTTCTTC. It codes for CAISASTGGAHNEQFF.

The chain combines TRBV29-1 with TRBJ1-1; D not resolved. There are 11 residues in the CDR3. Looked up from germline, CDR1 is SQVTM and CDR2 is ANQGSEA. Deletions cut 6 bases from V and 2 bases from J, with 7 bases between. The CDR3 nucleotides read TGCAGCGTACTATTAAACACTGAAGCTTTCTTT. The encoded protein is CSVLLNTEAFF.

This clone has only one observation. This sequence joins TRBV6-5 and TRBJ2-7; perhaps TRBD1 as D (6 bases). Per germline, CDR1 MNHEY and CDR2 SVGAGI. The germline V and J ends were trimmed by 2 bases and 3 bases, with 14 bases remaining between them. The CDR3 length is 15 residues. The CDR3 region has the DNA TGTGCCAGCAGTTACGGGCCGGGACACCACTACGAGCAGTACTTC. It codes for CASSYGPGHHYEQYF.

This chain links TRBV3-1 (or the pseudogene TRBV3-2) with TRBJ2-5; D is tentatively TRBD1 or TRBD2 (5 bases each). The CDR3 spans 13 residues. Germline CDR1 reads LGHDT; CDR2 reads YNNKEL (reference sequence). Trimming took 3 bases from V and 2 from J, leaving 7 bases between them. The CDR3 is CASSQRGQETQYF. The CDR3 nucleotides are TGTGCCAGCAGCCAGAGGGGACAAGAGACCCAGTACTTC.

The V and J genes are TRBV7-9 and TRBJ2-7, with unresolved D. The CDR3 covers 12 residues. Trimming stripped 3 bases from V and 4 bases from J, with 7 bases between. Looked up from germline, CDR1 is SEHNR and CDR2 is FQNEAQ (reference sequence). The chain's CDR3 is CASSLTVYEQYF. CDR3 bases: TGTGCCAGCAGCTTGACGGTTTACGAGCAGTACTTC.

This chain joins TRBV19 and TRBJ1-1; D may be TRBD1 (6 bases). V lost 2 bases and J lost 3, with 13 bases in between. The germline gives CDR1 LNHDA, CDR2 SQIVND (reference sequence). The CDR3 is 15 residues long. This CDR3 reads CASSIMAGAYTEAFF. The CDR3 bases are TGTGCCAGTAGTATAATGGCGGGGGCCTACACTGAAGCTTTCTTT.

The chain recombines TRBV4-2 with TRBJ1-4, with unresolved D. CDR3 length: 14 amino acids. CDR1 LGHNA and CDR2 YNFKEQ come from the germline V gene. V dropped 4 bases and J dropped 7 bases, with 13 bases sitting between them. The CDR3 sequence is CASSPGRVGEKLFF. In DNA form, the CDR3 reads TGTGCCAGCAGCCCGGGAAGGGTTGGTGAAAAACTGTTTTTT.

Written as DNA, the CDR3 is TGTGCCAGCTCATCGGACGGCAGCTATGGCTACACCTTC. It codes for CASSSDGSYGYTF. J is TRBJ1-2 and V is TRBV18; no definite D call. The CDR3 runs 13 residues. From germline, CDR1 is KGHSH and CDR2 LQKENI. Trimming shortened V by 5 bases and J by 4 bases, and 11 bases separated the two germline ends.

This chain uses TRBV4-1 with TRBJ1-2, with D possibly matching TRBD1 (5 bases). Germline values: CDR1 MGHRA, CDR2 YSYEKL. This CDR3 is built from 15 residues. V was trimmed by 4 bases and J by 8 bases, leaving 20 bases between them. The CDR3 loop reads CASSPPGRSMRGYTF. The CDR3 DNA reads as TGCGCCAGCAGCCCCCCGGGACGATCTATGAGGGGCTACACCTTC.

V usage is TRBV6-4 and J usage is TRBJ2-3; D may be TRBD1 (5 bases). This CDR3 has 15 amino acids. The germline V gene encodes CDR1 MRHNA and CDR2 SNTAGT. The V end was cut by 4 bases, the J end by 4 bases, with 15 bases between. As DNA, the CDR3 is TGTGCCAGCAGTGTTGGGTCCCAAGGGGCAGATACGCAGTATTTT. This codes for CASSVGSQGADTQYF.